This T cell receptor (beta chain) derives from a study of blood T cell repertoires in COVID-19. Study-level background: The samples span acute and convalescent COVID-19 from the United States, Italy and Spain. In each case, the material was cDNA or gDNA derived from T cells, B-cell-depleted T cells, or PBMCs.

This clone was detected once. V was shortened by 6 bases and J by 0 bases, with 18 bases between the two germline ends. Germline V gene lookup returns CDR1 LNHDA and CDR2 SQIVND (reference sequence). This CDR3 region has 17 residues. The authors' processing: Counts of nucleated cells, estimated from reference gene primer amplification, were obtained. TCRdb's table, derived via immunoSEQ multiplex PCR, lists solely in-frame clones and lacks some. That table gives V, J and clone size, and the DNA gave D and trimming. The table shows 52,000 or so clones, with around 80% occurring only once. The chain couples TRBV19 to TRBJ1-3; D is perhaps TRBD1 (6 bases). Input material: peripheral blood. The source of this sequence is a man over 45 with acute or convalescent COVID-19. CDR3 amino acids: CASRGVGGQISGNTIYF. For the CDR3, the DNA is TGTGCCAGTAGAGGCGTAGGGGGACAAATCTCTGGAAACACCATATATTTT.